This T cell receptor beta chain was recorded in a study of OX40 agonist ivuxolimab in advanced cancers. On the study more broadly: Dose-escalation subjects each had hepatocellular carcinoma, melanoma, renal cell or head and neck cancer.

A note on this clone: No antigen is known for it.

Blood specimens came from baseline, cycle 4 day 1, and cycle 7 day 1. Whole-study findings and limits: The 0.1-3.0 mg/kg partial responders had among the lowest clonal expansion.

Some clones are missing from TCRdb's copy, which holds only in-frame ones; the method was immunoSEQ multiplex PCR. The sample carries some 130,000 clones, more than 80% recorded once. The germline gives CDR1 LNHNV, CDR2 YYDKDF (reference sequence). This CDR3 is built from 15 residues. Trimming stripped 3 bases from V and 2 bases from J, with 13 bases between. This TCR came from an adult with an advanced solid tumor such as melanoma, head and neck, liver or kidney cancer. The sample here was CD4+ or CD8+ T cells sorted from blood, taken in a trial of the OX40 agonist ivuxolimab. The chain has TRBV15 and TRBJ1-2, with TRBD1 as a possible D gene (5 bases). Here the CDR3 DNA reads TGTGCCACCAGCAGTGGGGGGTCCCGGAACTATGGCTACACCTTC. The encoded protein is CATSSGGSRNYGYTF. The whole variable domain, remainder taken from reference TRBV15 and TRBJ1-2, is DAMVIQNPRYQVTQFGKPVTLSCSQTLNHNVMYWYQQKSSQAPKLLFHYYDKDFNNEADTPDNFQSRRPNTSFCFLDIRSPGLGDTAMYLCATSSGGSRNYGYTFGSGTRLTVV.